This T cell receptor (beta chain) was found in a study of T cells in Graves' hyperthyroidism and ophthalmopathy. About the research overall: Peripheral blood sampling occurred at initial diagnosis, before any treatment. Whole-study results and caveats: Blood also contained most expanded thyroid clonotypes above 0.001.

V shed 6 bases and J 6 bases; nucleotides not matched to a gene: 4. CDR1 and CDR2 from the germline V gene are MNHNS and SASEGT. The CDR3 contains 12 residues. This clonotype has more than one count but fewer than ten. Antigen unknown. RNA transcripts provided the source from which TCR beta CDR3 regions were amplified. The primer set for the first-round RT-PCR of the TCR CDR3 was HTBI. TCRdb recomputed calls from the multiplex PCR reads with MiXCR, one row per CDR3 protein. The sample has under 500,000 distinct CDR3 sequences, around an eighth seen once. Lactation, pregnancy, other autoimmune disease or uncontrolled infection excluded patients.

The receptor was isolated from a man aged 50 to 60 with Graves' ophthalmopathy. Sequencing was done on a sample of blood. This chain joins TRBV6-1 and TRBJ2-7; 8 nucleotides match TRBD1. CDR3 DNA: TGTGCCAGCAGAAGAGGACAGGGCGAGCAGTACTTC. Its protein product is CASRRGQGEQYF.